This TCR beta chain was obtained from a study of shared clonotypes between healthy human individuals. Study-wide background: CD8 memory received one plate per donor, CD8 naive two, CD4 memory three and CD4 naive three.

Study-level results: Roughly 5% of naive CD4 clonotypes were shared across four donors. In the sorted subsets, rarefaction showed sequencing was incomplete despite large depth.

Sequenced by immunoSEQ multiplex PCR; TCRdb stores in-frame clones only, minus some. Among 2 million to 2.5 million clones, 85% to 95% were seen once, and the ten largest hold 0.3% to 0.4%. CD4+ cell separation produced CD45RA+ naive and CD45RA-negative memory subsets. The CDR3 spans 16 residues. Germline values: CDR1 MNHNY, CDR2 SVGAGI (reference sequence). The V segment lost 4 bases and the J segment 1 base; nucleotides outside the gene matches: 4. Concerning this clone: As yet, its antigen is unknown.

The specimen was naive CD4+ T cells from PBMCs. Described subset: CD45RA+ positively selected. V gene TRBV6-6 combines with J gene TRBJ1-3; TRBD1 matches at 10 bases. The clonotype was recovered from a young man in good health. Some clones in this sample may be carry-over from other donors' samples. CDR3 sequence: CASSFDRGRSGNTIYF. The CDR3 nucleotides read TGTGCCAGCAGTTTCGACAGGGGGCGATCTGGAAACACCATATATTTT.